This TCR beta chain was sequenced for a study of long-term antiretroviral therapy in people with HIV. In germline, CDR1 is MNHNY, CDR2 SVGAGI (reference sequence). The CDR3 is 12 residues long. The V end lost 0 bases, the J end lost 7 bases, and 6 bases lay between the germline ends. At the survey level, the v3.0 immunoSEQ assay was run. Profiling relied on immunoSEQ multiplex PCR, and the TCRdb table lists in-frame clones only, not all of them. Altogether about 20,000 clones are present, 90% being singletons, with the ten largest covering roughly 9.2%. The sequence was collected from a woman in her twenties or thirties with HIV. This specimen consisted of unsorted PBMCs, obtained approximately 4.5 years before starting antiretroviral therapy. The genes are TRBV6-6 and TRBJ1-1, with D unresolved. This CDR3 reads CASSYSSGEAFF. The CDR3, as DNA: TGTGCCAGCAGTTACTCGTCGGGTGAAGCTTTCTTT.